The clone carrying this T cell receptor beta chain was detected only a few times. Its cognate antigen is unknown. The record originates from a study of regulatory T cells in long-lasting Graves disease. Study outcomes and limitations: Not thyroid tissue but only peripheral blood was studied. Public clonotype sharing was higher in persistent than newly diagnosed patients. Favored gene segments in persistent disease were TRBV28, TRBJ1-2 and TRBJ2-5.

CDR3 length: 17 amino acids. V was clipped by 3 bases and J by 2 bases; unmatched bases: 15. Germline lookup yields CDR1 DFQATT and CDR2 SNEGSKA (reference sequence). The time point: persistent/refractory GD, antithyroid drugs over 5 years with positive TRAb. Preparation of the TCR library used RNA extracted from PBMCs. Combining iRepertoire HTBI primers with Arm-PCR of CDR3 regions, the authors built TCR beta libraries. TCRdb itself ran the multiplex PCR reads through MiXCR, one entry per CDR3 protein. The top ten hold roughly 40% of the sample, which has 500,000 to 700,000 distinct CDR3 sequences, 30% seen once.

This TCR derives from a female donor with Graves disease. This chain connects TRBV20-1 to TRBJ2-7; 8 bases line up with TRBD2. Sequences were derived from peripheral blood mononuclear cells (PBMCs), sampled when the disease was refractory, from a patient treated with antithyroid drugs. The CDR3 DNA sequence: TGCAGTGCTAGCCCCCCGAAGAGCGGGAGAGGCACCTACGAGCAGTACTTC. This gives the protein CSASPPKSGRGTYEQYF.